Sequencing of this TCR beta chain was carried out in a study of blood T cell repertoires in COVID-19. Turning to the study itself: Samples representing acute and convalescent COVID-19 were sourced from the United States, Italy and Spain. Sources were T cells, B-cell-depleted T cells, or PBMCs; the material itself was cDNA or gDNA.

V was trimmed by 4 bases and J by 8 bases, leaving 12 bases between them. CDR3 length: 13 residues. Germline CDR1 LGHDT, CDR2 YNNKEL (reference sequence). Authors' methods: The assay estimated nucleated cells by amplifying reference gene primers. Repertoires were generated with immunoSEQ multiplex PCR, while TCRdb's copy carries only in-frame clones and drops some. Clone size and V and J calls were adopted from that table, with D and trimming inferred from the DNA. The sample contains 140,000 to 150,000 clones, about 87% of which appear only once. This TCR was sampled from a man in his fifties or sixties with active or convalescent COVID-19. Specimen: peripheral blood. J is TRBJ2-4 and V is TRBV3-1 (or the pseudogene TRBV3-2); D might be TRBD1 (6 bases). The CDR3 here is CASSPGTRHIQYF. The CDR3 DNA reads TGTGCCAGCAGCCCAGGGACAAGGCACATTCAGTACTTC.